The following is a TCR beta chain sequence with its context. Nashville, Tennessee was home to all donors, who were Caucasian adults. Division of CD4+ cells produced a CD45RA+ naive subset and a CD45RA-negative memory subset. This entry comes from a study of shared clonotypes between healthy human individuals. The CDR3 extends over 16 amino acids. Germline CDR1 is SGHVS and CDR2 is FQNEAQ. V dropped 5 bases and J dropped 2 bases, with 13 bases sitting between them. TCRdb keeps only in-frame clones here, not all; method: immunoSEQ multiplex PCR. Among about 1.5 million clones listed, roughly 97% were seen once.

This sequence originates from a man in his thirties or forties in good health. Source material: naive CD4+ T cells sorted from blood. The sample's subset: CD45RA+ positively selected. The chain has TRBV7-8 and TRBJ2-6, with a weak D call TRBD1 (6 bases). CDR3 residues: CASSVPQGTGANVLTF. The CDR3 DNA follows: TGTGCCAGCAGCGTCCCCCAGGGGACTGGGGCCAACGTCCTGACTTTC.